These T cell receptor beta chains were read from a single sample in a study of cytomegalovirus exposure and HLA in healthy donors. The protocol was immunoSEQ multiplex PCR, while the TCRdb copy is restricted to in-frame clones and leaves out a portion. The top ten clones hold roughly 3.7% of a sample with some 98,000 clones, about 83% of them seen once. The specimen sequenced was PBMCs. The receptors here all came from a young woman in good health and CMV-seronegative. CDR3s include the opening cysteine and the closing phenylalanine or tryptophan. D genes are given only for firm matches.

>TRBD1|14|TRBV6-1|TRBJ2-7
CASRTDRGTYEQYF
>TRBD1|15|TRBV7-2|TRBJ1-5
CASSKDRGPDQPQHF
>-|14|TRBV27|TRBJ1-5
CASKLGQGNQPQHF
>-|16|TRBV9|TRBJ1-2
CASSVNPVLSNYGYTF
>TRBD1|14|TRBV5-1|TRBJ1-2
CASSTGTGGEGYTF
>-|14|TRBV4-1|TRBJ2-1
CASSQWSSYNEQFF
>-|12|TRBV6-5|TRBJ1-1
CASSSSGVEAFF
>-|14|TRBV7-9|TRBJ1-5
CASSPRDMGPPQHF
>TRBD1|14|TRBV5-1|TRBJ1-1
CASRQDRGNTEAFF
>-|13|TRBV6-5|TRBJ1-1
CASSYLGDTEAFF
>-|14|TRBV7-9|TRBJ1-6
CASSSDSYNSPLHF
>-|17|TRBV5-4|TRBJ1-4
CASSSRPLGGAIEKLFF
>-|13|TRBV2|TRBJ2-7
CASMRLLSYEQYF
>-|17|TRBV6-1|TRBJ2-4
CASSEGRTALAKNIQYF
>TRBD2|18|TRBV18|TRBJ2-2
CASSPLPSGATNTGELFF
>TRBD1|15|TRBV5-1|TRBJ1-5
CASSLGTGLNQPQHF
>TRBD1|17|TRBV11-2|TRBJ2-5
CASRQGQGGILQETQYF
>-|14|TRBV6-5|TRBJ1-2
CASKKDREEGGYTF
>-|14|TRBV6-1|TRBJ1-5
CASSPQGTNQPQHF
>-|15|TRBV7-2|TRBJ2-2
CASSHTGVGSGELFF
>TRBD1|14|TRBV5-8|TRBJ1-2
CASSPLQGVAGYTF
>TRBD1|15|TRBV7-2|TRBJ2-5
CASSLVQGPQETQYF
>-|13|TRBV19|TRBJ1-2
CASSIAGLRGYTF
>TRBD1|14|TRBV6-1|TRBJ2-7
CASSRTGLKYEQYF
>-|15|TRBV11-2|TRBJ1-1
CASSLDRGVMTEAFF
>TRBD1|15|TRBV11-2|TRBJ2-7
CASSLTGTGPYEQYF
>TRBD1|15|TRBV5-1|TRBJ2-5
CASSIPRDRGETQYF
>-|16|TRBV9|TRBJ1-3
CASSVGRVDPGNTIYF
>-|15|TRBV11-2|TRBJ1-1
CASSLEGAMNTEAFF
>TRBD1|14|TRBV25-1|TRBJ2-7
CASRETGLTGEQYF
>TRBD2|15|TRBV10-3|TRBJ2-3
CAITGSGGGSDTQYF
>-|13|TRBV10-3|TRBJ1-1
CAIIASSTTEAFF
>TRBD2|16|TRBV19|TRBJ2-7
CASSRGQRGTEDEQYF
>-|12|TRBV5-1|TRBJ2-3
CATSGSTDTQYF
>-|14|TRBV10-3|TRBJ1-2
CAISDPAGWRSYTF
>-|11|TRBV6-1|TRBJ2-7
CASLLLYEQYF
>-|15|TRBV29-1|TRBJ2-2
CSVRGLGRDTGELFF
>-|17|TRBV7-9|TRBJ2-7
CASSLPPGTPGEDEQYF
>TRBD1|16|TRBV2|TRBJ1-2
CASKGQDFRGLYGYTF
>-|15|TRBV4-1|TRBJ2-1
CASSPYSGTQDEQFF
>-|13|TRBV2|TRBJ2-3
CASSDSGPDTQYF
>TRBD1|16|TRBV7-8|TRBJ2-3
CASSRTRDRVTDTQYF
>-|15|TRBV5-5|TRBJ2-5
CASSLALTRQETQYF
>-|15|TRBV4-1|TRBJ2-2
CASSRAGDPPWELFF
>-|12|TRBV6-1|TRBJ1-2
CASSFPEYGYTF
>TRBD1|15|TRBV5-1|TRBJ1-2
CASKPPGGPNYGYTF
>-|14|TRBV19|TRBJ1-2
CASSFFGALYGYTF
>TRBD1|14|TRBV7-6|TRBJ1-3
CASSLQTGGGTIYF
>TRBD1|14|TRBV5-6|TRBJ2-1
CASRSRDRGYEQFF
>TRBD1|15|TRBV11-2|TRBJ1-2
CASSKDRGQHYGYTF
>TRBD1|14|TRBV5-1|TRBJ1-4
CASSPGTVNEKLFF
>-|17|TRBV18|TRBJ1-4
CASSPPGGSATNEKLFF
>-|14|TRBV19|TRBJ1-2
CASVEQGGNYGYTF
>TRBD1|16|TRBV5-4|TRBJ2-2
CASSLGGQGETGELFF
>-|13|TRBV2|TRBJ1-2
CASSQGVGYGYTF